The 8 T cell receptor beta chains listed next were all sequenced from one sample in a study of blood T cells in healthy people across ages. Primers used in a second PCR of roughly 6 to 11 cycles were a sample-barcoded 5' primer and a J-beta primer mix. One entry per CDR3 protein, called by TCRdb with MiXCR from the 5' RACE reads. This sample has 720,000 or so distinct CDR3 sequences, with around two fifths found just once. Specimen: blood. The origin of the receptors is a man at least 80 years old in good health.

This clonotype was observed a few times. The chain employs TRBV7-9 and TRBJ2-3; 11 bases match TRBD2. The CDR3 extends over 15 amino acids. The germline V gene has CDR1 SEHNR and CDR2 FQNEAQ (reference sequence). J gave up 4 bases and V 7 bases, and 7 bases lay outside the gene matches. CDR3: CASTRLAGRSDTQYF. For the CDR3, the DNA is TGTGCCAGCACCCGACTAGCGGGGCGGTCAGATACGCAGTATTTT.

This clonotype appeared a few times. The gene calls are TRBV15 and TRBJ1-5, with D unclear. CDR3 size: 19 residues. Germline values: CDR1 LNHNV, CDR2 YYDKDF (reference sequence). V gave up 0 bases and J gave up 4 bases, with 22 bases separating them. The CDR3 nucleotides are TGTGCCACCAGCAGAGATCTCGCTACCCCACAGTGGGAAAATCAGCCCCAGCATTTT. Amino acid sequence: CATSRDLATPQWENQPQHF.

This clonotype came up many times. This rearrangement joins TRBV4-1 to TRBJ2-5; 9 bases align to TRBD1. Per germline, CDR1 MGHRA and CDR2 YSYEKL. The V segment lost 3 bases and the J segment 0 bases; nucleotides outside the gene matches: 5. This CDR3 has 16 residues. The CDR3 is CASSHIGQGHQETQYF. The CDR3, as DNA: TGCGCCAGCAGCCACATCGGACAGGGGCACCAAGAGACCCAGTACTTC.

The chain employs TRBV28 and TRBJ2-3, with TRBD2 matching 7 bases. Germline V gene lookup returns CDR1 MDHEN and CDR2 SYDVKM. Trimming removed 7 bases from V and 1 base from J; junction bases left unmatched: 5. CDR3 length: 14 residues. The CDR3 spells CASKGGRGTDTQYF. CDR3 DNA: TGTGCCAGCAAAGGCGGGAGAGGCACAGATACGCAGTATTTT.

This chain joins TRBV7-2 and TRBJ2-4, with D possibly being TRBD1 (6 bases). The assigned J gene may be wrong: the sequence end matches TRBJ2-5 better. CDR1 and CDR2 (germline): SGHTA, FQGNSA. This CDR3 is built from 14 residues. This chain's CDR3 is CASSILQGIETQYF. CDR3 DNA sequence: TGTGCCAGCAGCATCTTACAGGGTATCGAGACCCAGTACTTC.

V is TRBV24-1 and J is TRBJ2-1; 10 bases fit TRBD2. The CDR3 contains 16 residues. Germline CDR1 and CDR2: KGHDR and SFDVKD. V was pared by 3 bases and J by 4 bases, with 5 bases of the junction left unmatched. In DNA form, the CDR3 reads TGTGCCACCAGTGATACCCGGACTAGCGGATACAATGAGCAGTTCTTC. This translates into CATSDTRTSGYNEQFF.

This clonotype was found once. The rearrangement uses TRBV15 and TRBJ2-7, with no clear D. CDR3 size: 12 residues. The germline V gene encodes CDR1 LNHNV and CDR2 YYDKDF (reference sequence). V was shortened by 0 bases and J by 10 bases, with 10 bases between the two germline ends. In nucleotides, the CDR3 is TGTGCCACCAGCAGAGAGGATAACACCCAGTACTTC. Translation gives CATSREDNTQYF. The whole variable domain, remainder taken from reference TRBV15 and TRBJ2-7, is DAMVIQNPRYQVTQFGKPVTLSCSQTLNHNVMYWYQQKSSQAPKLLFHYYDKDFNNEADTPDNFQSRRPNTSFCFLDIRSPGLGDTAMYLCATSREDNTQYFGPGTRLTVT.

This chain joins TRBV5-1 and TRBJ2-2; the match to TRBD2 covers 11 bases. V lost 4 bases, J lost 5 bases, and 7 bases stayed unmatched. From germline, CDR1 is SGHRS and CDR2 YFSETQ. The CDR3 loop spans 16 amino acids. CDR3: CASSGSGRAETGELFF. The CDR3 DNA reads as TGCGCCAGCAGCGGTAGCGGGAGGGCCGAAACCGGGGAGCTGTTTTTT.